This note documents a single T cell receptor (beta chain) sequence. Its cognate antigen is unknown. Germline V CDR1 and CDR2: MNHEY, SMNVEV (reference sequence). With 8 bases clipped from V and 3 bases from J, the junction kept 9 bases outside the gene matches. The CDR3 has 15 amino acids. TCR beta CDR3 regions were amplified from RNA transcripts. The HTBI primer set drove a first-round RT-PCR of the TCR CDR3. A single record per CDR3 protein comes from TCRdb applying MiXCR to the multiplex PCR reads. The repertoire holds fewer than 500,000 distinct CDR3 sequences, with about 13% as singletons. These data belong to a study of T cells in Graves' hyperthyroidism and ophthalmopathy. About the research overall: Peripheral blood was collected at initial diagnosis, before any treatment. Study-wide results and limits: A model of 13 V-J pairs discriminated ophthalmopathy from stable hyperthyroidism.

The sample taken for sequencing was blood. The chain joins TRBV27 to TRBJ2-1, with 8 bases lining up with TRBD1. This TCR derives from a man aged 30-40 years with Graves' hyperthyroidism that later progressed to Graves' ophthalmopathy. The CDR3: CASGQGATVYNEQFF. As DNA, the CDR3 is TGTGCCAGCGGGCAGGGGGCGACCGTCTACAATGAGCAGTTCTTC.